Following are 13 T cell receptor beta chains from one sample sequenced in a study of cytomegalovirus exposure and HLA in healthy donors. The PCR ran on 60 Vbeta and 13 Jbeta primers. Profiling relied on immunoSEQ multiplex PCR, and the TCRdb table lists in-frame clones only, not all of them. Of some 190,000 clones listed, roughly 10% were seen once; the top ten hold over 1%. Sample: PBMCs. These receptors were taken from a woman in her thirties in good health and CMV-seropositive.

The chain uses TRBV5-1 and TRBJ1-2; D gene ambiguous. The CDR3 is 16 amino acids. V lost 2 bases, J lost 2 bases, and 16 bases lay in between. CDR1 SGHRS and CDR2 YFSETQ come from the germline V gene. The CDR3, as DNA: TGCGCCAGCAGCTTAACCGACCGGGAACCCAACTATGGCTACACCTTC. Encoded protein: CASSLTDREPNYGYTF. Variable domain in full (rest from reference TRBV5-1 and TRBJ1-2): KAGVTQTPRYLIKTRGQQVTLSCSPISGHRSVSWYQQTPGQGLQFLFEYFSETQRNKGNFPGRFSGRQFSNSRSEMNVSTLELGDSALYLCASSLTDREPNYGYTFGSGTRLTVV.

V is TRBV6-1 and J is TRBJ1-2, with TRBD1 matching over 7 bases. Germline CDR1 is MNHNS and CDR2 is SASEGT. The CDR3 runs 17 residues. V dropped 0 bases and J dropped 8; count of bases not matched to a gene: 15. CDR3 sequence: CASSEAGGTNLVKGYTF. CDR3 sequence (DNA): TGTGCCAGCAGTGAAGCAGGGGGCACTAATCTGGTGAAAGGCTACACCTTC.

The rearrangement links TRBV2 to TRBJ1-5, with D possibly being TRBD1 (6 bases). V was clipped by 3 bases and J by 7 bases, with 13 bases between them. Germline lookup yields CDR1 SNHLY and CDR2 FYNNEI. The CDR3 runs 14 residues. The CDR3 reads CASSEDRRRQPQHF. CDR3 nucleotides: TGTGCCAGCAGTGAGGACAGAAGGAGACAGCCCCAGCATTTT.

The chain joins TRBV6-6 to TRBJ2-7, with 8 bases identical to TRBD1. The CDR3 is 16 residues long. Losses at the gene ends were 7 bases for V and 0 bases for J; bases not matched to a gene: 11. Germline lookup yields CDR1 MNHNY and CDR2 SVGAGI (reference sequence). DNA for the CDR3: TGTGCCAGCACATCATCGGACAGGGTGGGCTCCTACGAGCAGTACTTC. Translated: CASTSSDRVGSYEQYF.

Notes on this clone: Mismatch with germline at one junction end may stem from a read error. The rearrangement links TRBV7-2 to TRBJ1-5; D possibly corresponds to TRBD1 (6 bases). The CDR3 loop spans 15 amino acids. Germline V gives CDR1 SGHTA, CDR2 FQGNSA. CDR3 sequence reads: CASSLDYGDNQHQHF. DNA for the CDR3: TGTGCCAGCAGCTTAGATTACGGGGACAATCAGCACCAGCATTTT. The full variable domain, with the rest looked up from reference TRBV7-2 and TRBJ1-5, is GAGVSQSPSNKVTEKGKDVELRCDPISGHTALYWYRQSLGQGLEFLIYFQGNSAPDKSGLPSDRFSAERTGGSVSTLTIQRTQQEDSAVYLCASSLDYGDNQHQHFGDGTRLSIL.

This clone was seen more than once but under ten times. The chain joins TRBV6-1 to TRBJ2-6; weak D call: TRBD1 (6 bases). CDR3 length: 15 residues. Germline assignment: CDR1 MNHNS and CDR2 SASEGT. Deletions cut 8 bases from V and 1 base from J, with 12 bases between. CDR3 amino acids: CASETGISGANVLTF. CDR3 in DNA: TGTGCCAGCGAAACAGGGATTTCTGGGGCCAACGTCCTGACTTTC.

This clone has a handful of counts. The CDR3 coding sequence is TGTGCCAGCAGTTACTCGACAGGTGGGCTTATGTATTTT. Amino acids: CASSYSTGGLMYF. The V gene is TRBV6-5, the J gene TRBJ2-3; weak D call: TRBD1 (6 bases). The CDR3 is 13 amino acids. V lost 0 bases, J lost 14 bases, and 15 bases lay in between. Germline CDR1 is MNHEY and CDR2 is SVGAGI.

The chain recombines TRBV27 with TRBJ2-3, with 8 bases lining up with TRBD2. This CDR3 has 17 residues. Germline CDR1 is MNHEY and CDR2 is SMNVEV (reference sequence). V lost 8 bases, J lost 2 bases, and 15 bases stayed unmatched. The CDR3 region is CASGTILGLDYTDTQYF. CDR3 DNA sequence: TGTGCCAGCGGCACAATACTGGGACTAGACTACACAGATACGCAGTATTTT.

There are a few counts of this clone. This sequence joins TRBV2 and TRBJ2-1; TRBD2 matches 7 bases. The CDR3 sequence is 12 residues long. The V and J ends lost 7 bases and 10 bases, in that order; junction bases with no gene match: 7. Germline V lookup: CDR1 SNHLY, CDR2 FYNNEI. CDR3 sequence: CASNTRGGEQFF. The DNA for the CDR3 is TGTGCCAGCAACACTAGGGGAGGGGAGCAGTTCTTC.

This clone occurred a few times. This rearrangement joins TRBV5-4 to TRBJ1-1, with a tentative D call TRBD1 (5 bases). Germline CDR1 is SGHNT and CDR2 is YYREEE (reference sequence). CDR3 length equals 14 residues. V lost 6 bases and J lost 2, with 14 bases in between. The CDR3 sequence is CASIATGHNTEAFF. Here the CDR3 DNA reads TGTGCCAGCATTGCCACTGGACACAACACTGAAGCTTTCTTT.

The chain uses TRBV6-6 and TRBJ1-5; D is undetermined. CDR1 is MNHNY and CDR2 is SVGAGI in the germline V gene (reference sequence). The CDR3 is made up of 11 amino acids. Trimming stripped 5 bases from V and 11 bases from J, with 10 bases between. DNA for the CDR3: TGTGCCAGCAGTACCACCGGGGCCCAGCATTTT. Translation: CASSTTGAQHF.

This chain connects TRBV7-2 to TRBJ2-4; D gene uncertain. Germline V gene data show CDR1 as SGHTA and CDR2 as FQGNSA. The CDR3 totals 11 residues. Trimming stripped 4 bases from V and 9 bases from J, with 7 bases between. The DNA of the CDR3 is TGTGCCAGCAGCTCGGAGAGCATTCAGTACTTC. Encoded protein: CASSSESIQYF.

This clone appeared a few times. V and J are TRBV10-3 and TRBJ2-1; 11 bases are a match to TRBD2. Germline V CDR1 and CDR2: ENHRY, SYGVKD. There are 14 residues in the CDR3. The ends lost 7 bases at V and 4 bases at J; junction bases unmatched: 3. The CDR3 DNA sequence: TGTGCCATCAAAGGACTAGCGGGTTACAATGAGCAGTTCTTC. Translation: CAIKGLAGYNEQFF.